This T cell receptor beta chain was documented in a study of cytomegalovirus exposure and HLA in healthy donors. The protocol was immunoSEQ multiplex PCR, while the TCRdb copy is restricted to in-frame clones and leaves out a portion. In the table there are approximately 180,000 clones, around nine tenths of which are singletons. The clonotype was recovered from a woman in her 30s in good health and CMV-seronegative. Material: PBMCs.

The CDR3 loop is CASSVGSGGTDTQYF. The CDR3 nucleotides are TGTGCCAGCAGCGTAGGTTCAGGGGGCACAGATACGCAGTATTTT. The V gene is TRBV9, the J gene TRBJ2-3, with D possibly matching TRBD1 (6 bases). CDR1 SGDLS and CDR2 YYNGEE come from the germline V gene. V shed 0 bases and J shed 1 base, with 9 bases lying between them. The CDR3 totals 15 residues.